One sample yielded the 5 T cell receptor beta chains listed below, sequenced in a study of CD8 T cells in ankylosing spondylitis. One entry per CDR3 protein, called by TCRdb with MiXCR from the 5' RACE reads. The table shows approximately 39,000 distinct CDR3 sequences, with approximately 9.9% occurring only once. Source material: synovial fluid, either unsorted or a sorted T cell fraction (not recorded which). Receptors were obtained from a male donor with ankylosing spondylitis.

This clonotype was found many times. The rearrangement joins TRBV5-4 to TRBJ2-2; TRBD1 agrees at 9 bases. CDR3 length equals 15 residues. The germline gives CDR1 SGHNT, CDR2 YYREEE (reference sequence). The J segment lost 5 bases and the V segment lost 0 bases, leaving 2 bases of the junction unmatched. CDR3 in amino acids: CASSLGGQGTGELFF. In nucleotides, the CDR3 is TGTGCCAGCAGCTTGGGGGGACAGGGTACCGGGGAGCTGTTTTTT.

Comment on this clonotype: Possible read error: a much larger clone is one base away. This chain links TRBV11-2 with TRBJ1-4, with a weak D call TRBD1 (5 bases). The CDR3 sequence is 15 residues long. Germline CDR1 is SGHAT and CDR2 is FQNNGV. The CDR3 DNA sequence: TGTGCCAGCAGCACCCTTTGGGGGGGTGAAGAAAAACCGTTTTTT. Translating it yields CASSTLWGGEEKPFF.

This clonotype appeared many times. In DNA form, the CDR3 reads TGCAGCTCCCTAGCGGGCCTCTACAATGAGCAGTTCTTC. Its translation is CSSLAGLYNEQFF. This sequence joins TRBV29-1 and TRBJ2-1, with 8 bases aligning to TRBD2. The germline V gene has CDR1 SQVTM and CDR2 ANQGSEA. The CDR3 runs to 13 residues. The junction had 6 bases not matched to a gene; V was cut back by 8 bases and J by 3 bases.

This clonotype was found a few times. The rearrangement uses TRBV20-1 and TRBJ1-1; the D is unclear. Trimming removed 0 bases from V and 5 bases from J, with 13 bases in between. Germline V lookup: CDR1 DFQATT, CDR2 SNEGSKA (reference sequence). The CDR3 runs to 14 residues. The CDR3 DNA follows: TGCAGTGCTAGAGATTCTGTTTCGGGAACTGAAGCTTTCTTT. Translation gives CSARDSVSGTEAFF.

The chain's CDR3 is CASRPGASAGELFF. CDR3 sequence (DNA): TGTGCCAGCCGCCCAGGGGCGAGCGCCGGGGAGCTGTTTTTT. This chain joins TRBV28 and TRBJ2-2, with D maybe TRBD1 (6 bases). Trimming took off 8 bases at V and 6 bases at J, with 16 bases between the two ends. CDR1 and CDR2 (germline): MDHEN, SYDVKM. CDR3 size: 14 residues.